The 8 T cell receptor beta chains reported below all come from one sample, sequenced in a study of regulatory T cells in long-lasting Graves disease. Stated time point: persistent/refractory GD, antithyroid drugs over 5 years with positive TRAb. TCR sequences were obtained from RNA taken from PBMCs. Building of the TCR beta libraries involved iRepertoire HTBI primers and Arm-PCR of CDR3 regions. A single record per CDR3 protein comes from TCRdb applying MiXCR to the multiplex PCR reads. The sample lists around 450,000 distinct CDR3 sequences, about 22% occurring once. The sample in question was peripheral blood mononuclear cells (PBMCs), obtained when the disease was refractory, from a patient treated with antithyroid drugs. The receptors originated from a female donor with Graves disease.

The sample holds many counts of this clonotype. The V call is TRBV28, the J call TRBJ1-2, with 8 bases matching TRBD1. Germline V gives CDR1 MDHEN, CDR2 SYDVKM. Losses at the gene ends were 10 bases for V and 4 bases for J; bases not matched to a gene: 5. The CDR3 contains 12 residues. CDR3 residues: CATFQGAYGYTF. Written as DNA, the CDR3 is TGTGCCACTTTCCAGGGGGCCTATGGCTACACCTTC.

This clonotype was detected a few times. The rearrangement links TRBV30 to TRBJ1-2; tentative D call: TRBD1 (5 bases). Per germline, CDR1 GTSNPN and CDR2 SVGIG (reference sequence). The V end was cut by 2 bases, the J end by 8 bases, with 12 bases between. This CDR3 has 12 amino acids. The CDR3 reads CAWSLARDGYTF. CDR3 bases: TGTGCCTGGAGTCTCGCCCGGGACGGCTACACCTTC.

This clonotype came up a few times. This chain links TRBV27 with TRBJ2-1, with TRBD2 identical over 13 bases. Germline CDR1 MNHEY, CDR2 SMNVEV (reference sequence). V lost 5 bases and J lost 0; bases outside the gene matches: 7. The length of the CDR3 is 18 residues. The CDR3 bases are TGTGCCAGCAGTCCCGGGACTAGCGGGGTCAGCTCCTACAATGAGCAGTTCTTC. Its protein product is CASSPGTSGVSSYNEQFF.

J is TRBJ2-1 and V is TRBV30; TRBD2 agrees at 8 bases. Germline loops: CDR1 GTSNPN, CDR2 SVGIG (reference sequence). V gave up 5 bases and J gave up 9 bases; unmatched junction bases: 9. The CDR3 covers 13 residues. CDR3 sequence reads: CAWGGGLGREQFF. The CDR3 nucleotides are TGTGCCTGGGGTGGGGGACTAGGACGTGAGCAGTTCTTC.

The chain uses TRBV20-1 and TRBJ2-2; 15 bases agree with TRBD2. Germline V gene lookup returns CDR1 DFQATT and CDR2 SNEGSKA (reference sequence). The ends lost 6 bases at V and 7 bases at J; junction bases unmatched: 6. This CDR3 is built from 15 residues. The CDR3 reads CSAGLAGGQHGELFF. As DNA, the CDR3 is TGCAGTGCGGGACTAGCGGGGGGCCAGCACGGGGAGCTGTTTTTT.

This clonotype has only a few counts. The chain uses TRBV11-1 and TRBJ2-1, with unresolved D. Germline CDR1 and CDR2: SGHAT and FQDESV (reference sequence). V was shortened by 0 bases and J by 3 bases, with 15 bases between the two germline ends. This CDR3 is 17 amino acids long. The CDR3 DNA reads as TGTGCCAGCAGCTTAGCGCGTTCCAGACCGGTCTACAATGAGCAGTTCTTC. Translating it yields CASSLARSRPVYNEQFF.

This clonotype was picked up a small number of times. The gene calls are TRBV12-3 or TRBV12-4 and TRBJ2-4; possibly TRBD2 for D (5 bases). The CDR3 runs 14 residues. Trimming cost V 5 bases and J 9 bases, with 17 bases left between them. In DNA form, the CDR3 reads TGTGCCAGCAGTCCCGGAGGCCGGTTAGGCATTCAGTACTTC. Translation: CASSPGGRLGIQYF.

Only a few counts were recorded for this clonotype. The chain uses TRBV7-8 and TRBJ1-5; possible D gene TRBD1, 5 bases. The CDR3 is 14 residues long. V shed 0 bases and J shed 9 bases, with 12 bases lying between them. CDR1 is SGHVS, CDR2 FQNEAQ, per germline. This CDR3 is CASSLAGGARPQHF. DNA of the CDR3: TGTGCCAGCAGCTTAGCGGGCGGGGCAAGGCCCCAGCATTTT.